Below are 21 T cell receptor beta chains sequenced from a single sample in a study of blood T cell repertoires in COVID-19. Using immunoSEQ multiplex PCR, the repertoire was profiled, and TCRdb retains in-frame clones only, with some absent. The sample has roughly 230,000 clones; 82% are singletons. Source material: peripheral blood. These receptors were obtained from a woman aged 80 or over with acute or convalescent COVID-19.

The CDR3 DNA sequence: TGTGCCAGTAGTCTGGACAGAGGCAATGAGCAGTTCTTC. Translating gives CASSLDRGNEQFF. The rearrangement uses TRBV19 and TRBJ2-1; perhaps TRBD1 as D (6 bases). The CDR3 spans 13 residues. Trimming shortened V by 5 bases and J by 6 bases, and 11 bases separated the two germline ends. CDR1 and CDR2 (germline): LNHDA, SQIVND (reference sequence).

CDR3: CASSHQGGRGYTF. CDR3 DNA sequence: TGTGCCAGCAGTCACCAGGGGGGTCGCGGCTACACCTTC. This chain connects TRBV28 to TRBJ1-2, with TRBD1 matching over 7 bases. Germline values: CDR1 MDHEN, CDR2 SYDVKM. The CDR3 is made up of 13 amino acids. V trimming: 5 bases; J trimming: 8 bases; junction bases outside the gene matches: 8.

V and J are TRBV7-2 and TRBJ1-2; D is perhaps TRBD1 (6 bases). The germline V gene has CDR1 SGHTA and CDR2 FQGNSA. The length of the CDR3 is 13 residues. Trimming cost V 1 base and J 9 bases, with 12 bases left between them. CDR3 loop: CASSLGTVQSYTF. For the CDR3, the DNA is TGTGCCAGCAGCTTAGGGACAGTTCAGAGCTACACCTTC.

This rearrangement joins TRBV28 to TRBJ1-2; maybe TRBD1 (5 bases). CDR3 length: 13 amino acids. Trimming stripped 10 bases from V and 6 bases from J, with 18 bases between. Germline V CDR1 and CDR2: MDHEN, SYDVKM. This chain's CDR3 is CATRRSGDHGYTF. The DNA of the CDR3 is TGTGCCACCCGACGTTCGGGGGATCATGGCTACACCTTC.

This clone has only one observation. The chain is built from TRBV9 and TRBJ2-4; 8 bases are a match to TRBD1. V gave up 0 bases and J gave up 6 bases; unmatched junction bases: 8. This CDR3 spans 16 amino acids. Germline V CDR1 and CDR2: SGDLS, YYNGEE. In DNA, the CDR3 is TGTGCCAGCAGCGTAGAGCCAGGGGGCGCGGGAAACATTCAGTACTTC. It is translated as CASSVEPGGAGNIQYF. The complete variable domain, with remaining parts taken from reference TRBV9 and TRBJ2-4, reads DSGVTQTPKHLITATGQRVTLRCSPRSGDLSVYWYQQSLDQGLQFLIQYYNGEERAKGNILERFSAQQFPDLHSELNLSSLELGDSALYFCASSVEPGGAGNIQYFGAGTRLSVL.

The CDR3 bases are TGCGCCAGCAGCTTGGTCGTTAGCGGGGCGACCGGGGAGCTGTTTTTT. This codes for CASSLVVSGATGELFF. The rearrangement links TRBV5-1 to TRBJ2-2; 8 bases align to TRBD2. Germline V lookup: CDR1 SGHRS, CDR2 YFSETQ. V was clipped by 0 bases and J by 5 bases; unmatched bases: 6. The CDR3 runs 16 residues.

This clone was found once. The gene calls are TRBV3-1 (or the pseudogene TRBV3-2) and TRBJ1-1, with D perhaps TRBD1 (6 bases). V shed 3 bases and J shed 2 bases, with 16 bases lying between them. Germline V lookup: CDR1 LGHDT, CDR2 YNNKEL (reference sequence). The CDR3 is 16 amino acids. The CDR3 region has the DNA TGTGCCAGCAGCCACTTGATGACAGGCGTTAACACTGAAGCTTTCTTT. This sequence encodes CASSHLMTGVNTEAFF.

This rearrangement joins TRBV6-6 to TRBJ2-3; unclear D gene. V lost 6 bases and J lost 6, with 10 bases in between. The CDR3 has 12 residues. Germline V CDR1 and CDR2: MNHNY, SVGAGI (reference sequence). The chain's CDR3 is CASSPLSDTQYF. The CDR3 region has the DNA TGTGCCAGCAGCCCTTTGTCGGATACGCAGTATTTT.

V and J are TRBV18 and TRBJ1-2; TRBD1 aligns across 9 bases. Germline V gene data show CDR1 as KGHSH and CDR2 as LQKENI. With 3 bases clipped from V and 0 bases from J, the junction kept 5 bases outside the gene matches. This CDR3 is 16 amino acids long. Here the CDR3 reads CASSPNTGGPNYGYTF. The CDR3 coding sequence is TGTGCCAGCTCACCCAATACAGGGGGCCCTAACTATGGCTACACCTTC.

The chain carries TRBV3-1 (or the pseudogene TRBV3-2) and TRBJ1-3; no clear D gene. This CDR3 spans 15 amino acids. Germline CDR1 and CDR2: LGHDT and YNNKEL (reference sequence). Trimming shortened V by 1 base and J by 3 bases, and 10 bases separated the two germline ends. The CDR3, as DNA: TGTGCCAGCAGCCAAGCTAATGGTCTTGGAAACACCATATATTTT. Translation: CASSQANGLGNTIYF.

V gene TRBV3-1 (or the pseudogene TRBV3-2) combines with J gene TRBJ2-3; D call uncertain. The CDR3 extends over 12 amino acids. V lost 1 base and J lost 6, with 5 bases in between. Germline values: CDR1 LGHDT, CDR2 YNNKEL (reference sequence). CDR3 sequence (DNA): TGTGCCAGCAGCCAAGTCATGGATACGCAGTATTTT. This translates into CASSQVMDTQYF.

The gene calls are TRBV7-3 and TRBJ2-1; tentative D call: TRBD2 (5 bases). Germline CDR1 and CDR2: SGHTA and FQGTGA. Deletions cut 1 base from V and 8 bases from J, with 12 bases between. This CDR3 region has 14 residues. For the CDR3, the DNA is TGTGCCAGCAGCTTAAATCCGGGATGGGATGAGCAGTTCTTC. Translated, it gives CASSLNPGWDEQFF.

CDR3 in DNA: TGTGCCAGCAGAACGGGGACAGGGGGAATTACGGCTGGAAACACCATATATTTT. It yields the protein CASRTGTGGITAGNTIYF. The chain combines TRBV7-8 with TRBJ1-3; TRBD1 aligns across 11 bases. Germline values: CDR1 SGHVS, CDR2 FQNEAQ. J lost 2 bases, V lost 6 bases, and 12 bases had no gene match. CDR3 length: 18 residues.

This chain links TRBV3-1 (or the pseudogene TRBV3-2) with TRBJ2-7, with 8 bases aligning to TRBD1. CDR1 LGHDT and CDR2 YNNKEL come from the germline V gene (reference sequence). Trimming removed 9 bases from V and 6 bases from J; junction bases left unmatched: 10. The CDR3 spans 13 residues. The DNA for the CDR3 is TGTGCCAGTTCGTGGACAGGGTCGAGCGAGCAGTACTTC. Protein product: CASSWTGSSEQYF.

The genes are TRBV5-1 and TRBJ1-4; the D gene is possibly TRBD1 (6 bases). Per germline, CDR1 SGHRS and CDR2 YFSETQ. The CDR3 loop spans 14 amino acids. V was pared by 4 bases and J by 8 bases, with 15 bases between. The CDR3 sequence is CASSVGGSGEKLFF. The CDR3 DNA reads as TGCGCCAGCAGCGTAGGGGGAAGTGGAGAAAAACTGTTTTTT.

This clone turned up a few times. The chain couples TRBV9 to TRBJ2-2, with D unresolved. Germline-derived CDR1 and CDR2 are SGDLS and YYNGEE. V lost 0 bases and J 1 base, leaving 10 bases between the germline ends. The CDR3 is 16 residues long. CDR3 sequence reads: CASSVASPKNTGELFF. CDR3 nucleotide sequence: TGTGCCAGCAGCGTAGCCAGTCCAAAGAACACCGGGGAGCTGTTTTTT.

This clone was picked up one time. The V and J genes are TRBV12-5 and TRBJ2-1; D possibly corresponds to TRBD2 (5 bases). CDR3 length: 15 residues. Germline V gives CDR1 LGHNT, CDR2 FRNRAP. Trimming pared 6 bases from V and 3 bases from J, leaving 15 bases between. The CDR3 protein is CASGAQSTSYNEQFF. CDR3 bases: TGTGCTAGTGGGGCGCAAAGTACTAGCTACAATGAGCAGTTCTTC.

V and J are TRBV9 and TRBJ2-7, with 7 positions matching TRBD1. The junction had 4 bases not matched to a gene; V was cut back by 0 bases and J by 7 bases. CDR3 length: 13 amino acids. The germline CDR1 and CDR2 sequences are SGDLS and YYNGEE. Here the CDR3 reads CASSVGQGGEQYF. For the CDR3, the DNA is TGTGCCAGCAGCGTAGGACAGGGCGGGGAGCAGTACTTC. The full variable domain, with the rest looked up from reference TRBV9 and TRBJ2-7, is DSGVTQTPKHLITATGQRVTLRCSPRSGDLSVYWYQQSLDQGLQFLIQYYNGEERAKGNILERFSAQQFPDLHSELNLSSLELGDSALYFCASSVGQGGEQYFGPGTRLTVT.

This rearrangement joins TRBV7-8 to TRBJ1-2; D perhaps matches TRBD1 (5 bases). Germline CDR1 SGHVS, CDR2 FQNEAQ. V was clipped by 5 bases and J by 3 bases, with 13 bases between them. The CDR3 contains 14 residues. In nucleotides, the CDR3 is TGTGCCAGCAGCCGTTCAGGGTACGACTATGGCTACACCTTC. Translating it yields CASSRSGYDYGYTF.

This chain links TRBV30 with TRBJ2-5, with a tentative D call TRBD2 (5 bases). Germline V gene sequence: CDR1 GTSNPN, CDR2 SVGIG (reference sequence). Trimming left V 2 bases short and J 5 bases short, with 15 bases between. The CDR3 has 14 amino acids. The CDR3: CAWSKGSSGETQYF. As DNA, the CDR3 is TGTGCCTGGAGTAAGGGCAGCTCGGGGGAGACCCAGTACTTC.

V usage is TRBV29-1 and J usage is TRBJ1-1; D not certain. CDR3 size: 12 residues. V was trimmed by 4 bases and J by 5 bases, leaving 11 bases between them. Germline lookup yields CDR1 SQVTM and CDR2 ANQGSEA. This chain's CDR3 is CSVGRGQTEAFF. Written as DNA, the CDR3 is TGCAGCGTTGGACGAGGTCAGACTGAAGCTTTCTTT.